The TCR beta chain under discussion was sequenced for a study of long-term antiretroviral therapy in people with HIV (dated by TCRdb to 2021 to 2024). Notes on the research overall: The earliest samples were collected roughly a decade before the 2015 WHO recommendation for immediate ART, at a time when ART was usually postponed until CD4 counts fell. This retrospective serial study examined whether starting ART and sustained HIV suppression were associated with changes in the composition and diversity of the TRB repertoire in peripheral blood. The cohort contributed about 180 cryopreserved PBMC samples from around 33 adults with confirmed HIV infection, collected serially over a mean of about six years (range 1-12). About 35% of the 30 participants with HIV were female. No cross-contamination during QIAcube processing turned up in test extractions that ran a monoclonal T-cell line alongside 30 to 40 polyclonal samples. Findings and caveats that apply to the study as a whole: Inferences about post-ART repertoire changes were limited because no data were available on ART adherence, viral resistance or therapy changes. A significant increase in TRB diversity was found to be associated with ART initiation, although TRB diversity was observed to remain significantly below that of transplant donor controls even after long-term ART. Because cell numbers in pre-ART samples were limited, unsorted PBMC were profiled instead of sorted CD4+ and CD8+ T cells. CDR3 length ranges in HIV repertoires were narrower than in controls, and network structure suggested an antigen-experienced repertoire with only a slight naive shift after ART. Samples dated from the mid-2000s to the late 2010s, and the ART regimens used may be less effective than current ones. Because PBMC availability was limited, only the TCR beta chain was sequenced, with no alpha chain pairing. Expanded TRB clones identified before ART initiation dominated the repertoire at all time points, although this dominance fluctuated and declined in many PLHIV after ART.

Notes on this clone: It has no known antigen specificity. No base quality information exists; no much larger clone differs at one position.

The immunoSEQ hsTCRB v3.0 assay was used at survey level resolution to sequence the TRB variable region. The targeted TRB sequencing depth was roughly 40,000-55,000 T-cell genomes per sample. An Illumina MiSeq with a v3 150-cycle kit was used to sequence the pooled TRB libraries. Regarding the original processing steps: Analysis of repertoires was carried out in R inside a reproducible Nextflow workflow spanning QC, data transformation and analysis. LymphoSeq2, an R package for exploring AIRR-Seq data, was used to implement custom analyses. After excluding a few samples that yielded fewer than 5000 total TRB sequences, under 200 HIV repertoires remained for analysis. Among the approximately 190 retained HIV repertoires, 55 to 60 were collected before ART initiation and around 130 after ART initiation. Each repertoire was downsampled to 5000 TRB nucleotide sequences, and summary statistics were averaged across 100 downsampling iterations. Only TRB sequences with CDR3 regions of at least seven amino acids were retained for analysis. Diversity was assessed using a clonality score derived from Shannon entropy and using the Gini coefficient. In the repertoire networks, any two of the top 5000 CDR3 amino acid sequences were linked whenever the two sequences differed by an edit distance of one. GLIPH2 predicted antigen specificity groups and MHC restriction for TRB CDR3 amino acid sequences. Known CMV, EBV, HIV or tissue antigen associations were flagged by matching CDR3 amino acid sequences against VDJdb and McPAS-TCR. Pre-ART, post-ART and control groups were compared with Wilcoxon signed-rank tests and Holm-Bonferroni correction. TCRdb obtained this table from immuneACCESS and retained in-frame rearrangements with V and J assigned. These tables miss some clones; where compared with another copy, unresolved V genes account for less than half of the shortfall, and the remainder is unexplained. For V, J and clone size, that table is used; D and trimming come from the DNA. Across this sample there are 20,000 to 30,000 clones, with roughly 84% seen only once. Of the sample, almost 9% falls within the top ten clones.

The germline V and J ends show losses of 7 bases and 5 bases respectively, and no gene match explains 7 bases of the junction. The cysteine opens and the phenylalanine closes a CDR3 of 13 amino acids. The read is trimmed to its CDR3 DNA, 39 bases read in frame from base 1. CDR1 and CDR2 (SGHNT, YYREEE) derive from the germline V gene (reference sequence). Inclusion was restricted to participants for whom at least one PBMC sample before ART initiation and at least two post-ART samples were available. Treatment was received in the United States of America by all participants with HIV. Before DNA extraction, cryopreserved samples containing about 0.95-10 million PBMC were thawed and washed. At the time of the earliest PBMC sample, participants with HIV were aged between 23 and 54 years. Per participant, PBMC samples came from 1-4 timepoints prior to ART initiation and 2-8 timepoints following ART initiation, for a median of 7 samples. Serial HIV viral load, CD4+ T-cell count, ART history and demographic data were obtained for every participant. Genomic DNA was extracted from unsorted PBMC with a Qiagen kit on a QIAcube, processed in batches of 12 samples.

The starting material was unsorted PBMCs, obtained 4.7 to 5 years after starting antiretroviral therapy. The sequence was collected from a man aged 35 to 55 with HIV. The V gene is TRBV5-4 and the J gene is TRBJ1-1; the central 8 bases match TRBD1. CDR3 loop: CASHPTGATEAFF. The bases read TGTGCCAGCCACCCGACAGGGGCGACTGAAGCTTTCTTT.